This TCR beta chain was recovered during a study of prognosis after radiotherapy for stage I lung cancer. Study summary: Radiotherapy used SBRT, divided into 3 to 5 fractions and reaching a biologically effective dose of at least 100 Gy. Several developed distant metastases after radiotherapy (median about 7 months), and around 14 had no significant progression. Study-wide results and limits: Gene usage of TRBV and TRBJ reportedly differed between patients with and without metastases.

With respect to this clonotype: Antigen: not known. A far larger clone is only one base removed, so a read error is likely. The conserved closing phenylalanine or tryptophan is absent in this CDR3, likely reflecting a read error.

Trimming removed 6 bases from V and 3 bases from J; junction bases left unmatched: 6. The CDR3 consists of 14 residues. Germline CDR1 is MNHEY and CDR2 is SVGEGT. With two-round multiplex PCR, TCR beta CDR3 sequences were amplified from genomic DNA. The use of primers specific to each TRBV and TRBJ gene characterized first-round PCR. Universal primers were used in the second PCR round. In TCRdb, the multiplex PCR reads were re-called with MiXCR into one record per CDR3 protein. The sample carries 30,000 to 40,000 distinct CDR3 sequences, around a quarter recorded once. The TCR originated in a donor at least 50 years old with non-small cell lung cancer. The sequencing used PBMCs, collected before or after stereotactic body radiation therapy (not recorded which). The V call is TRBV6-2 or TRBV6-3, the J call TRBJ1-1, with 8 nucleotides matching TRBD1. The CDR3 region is CASRTGTGHTEAFL. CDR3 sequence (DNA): TGTGCCAGCAGAACCGGGACAGGCCACACTGAAGCTTTCCTT.